Listed below are T cell receptor beta chains from one sample, sequenced in a study of T cell responses to AZD1222 COVID-19 vaccine. Profiling relied on immunoSEQ multiplex PCR, and the TCRdb table lists in-frame clones only, not all of them. The sample lists 150,000 or so clones; roughly 92% were seen once. Material: peripheral blood, obtained on day 0 of AZD1222 vaccination. The receptor set was obtained from an adult in good health. The CDR3 runs from the conserved cysteine through the conserved F or W. The D gene is left open where the match is weak. Clone size is shown for a subset of rows, as once, few, many or a class of expanded clone.

clone size,V gene,J gene,D gene,CDR3 DNA,CDR3 protein
-,TRBV6-5,TRBJ1-5,TRBD1,TGTGCCAGCAGCGTCTTGACAGGGGGCTTACAGCCCCAGCATTTT,CASSVLTGGLQPQHF
-,TRBV27,TRBJ1-1,TRBD1,TGTGCCAGCAGTTTCCCGGGACAGGGGGCTGATGAAGCTTTCTTT,CASSFPGQGADEAFF
-,TRBV5-6,TRBJ2-7,TRBD2,TGTGCCAGCAGCTTGGCTTGGGCGGGAGTAAGCAACGAGCAGTACTTC,CASSLAWAGVSNEQYF
-,TRBV11-2,TRBJ2-1,-,TGTGCCAGCAGCTTAGAAGGGGGGCCCTACAATGAGCAGTTCTTC,CASSLEGGPYNEQFF
-,TRBV25-1,TRBJ2-7,-,TGTGCCAGCAGTCGGAGCTTCTCGATGGGCGAGCAGTACTTC,CASSRSFSMGEQYF
-,TRBV9,TRBJ1-1,-,TGTGCCAGCAGCCCCAGGGTGAACACTGAAGCTTTCTTT,CASSPRVNTEAFF
-,TRBV4-2,TRBJ1-3,-,TGTGCCAGCAGCCAATCTGGAAACACCATATATTTT,CASSQSGNTIYF
few,TRBV12-5,TRBJ1-1,-,TGTGCTAGTGGTTTGGACTCACACACTGAAGCTTTCTTT,CASGLDSHTEAFF
-,TRBV27,TRBJ2-7,-,TGTGCCAGCAGTCTCCGGGAGAACTACGAGCAGTACTTC,CASSLRENYEQYF
-,TRBV6-5,TRBJ1-1,-,TGTGCCAGCCGGGGGATCCCCCCTAACACTGAAGCTTTCTTT,CASRGIPPNTEAFF
-,TRBV15,TRBJ1-1,-,TGTGCCACCAGCGGGGGCAGGCCATGGAACACTGAAGCTTTCTTT,CATSGGRPWNTEAFF
-,TRBV30,TRBJ1-6,-,TGTGCCTGGACAGGGATGAATAATTCACCCCTCCACTTT,CAWTGMNNSPLHF
-,TRBV6-5,TRBJ2-7,-,TGTGCCAGCAGTCCAAGACAAGACTTGACTTACGAGCAGTACTTC,CASSPRQDLTYEQYF
-,TRBV28,TRBJ2-1,-,TGTGCCAGCAGTTCCGAGGGTGAGCAGTTCTTC,CASSSEGEQFF
-,TRBV5-6,TRBJ1-2,-,TGTGCCAGCAGCCCGACGGGGGTCTATGGCTACACCTTC,CASSPTGVYGYTF
-,TRBV28,TRBJ1-1,-,TGTGCCAGCAAGCCTAGGGACACTGAAGCTTTCTTT,CASKPRDTEAFF
-,TRBV3-1/TRBV3-2,TRBJ1-3,TRBD1,TGTGCCAGCAGCCCCGGGACAGTCTCTGGAAACACCATATATTTT,CASSPGTVSGNTIYF
-,TRBV5-1,TRBJ1-3,-,TGCGCCAGCCGGACCGATAACTCTGGAAACACCATATATTTT,CASRTDNSGNTIYF
-,TRBV5-4,TRBJ1-6,-,TGTGCCAGCAGCTTGGGGGGCGGGGGGAATTCACCCCTCCACTTT,CASSLGGGGNSPLHF
-,TRBV19,TRBJ2-7,TRBD2,TGTGCCAGTAGCCCGACCGGGACTAGCGGCTTCTACGAGCAGTACTTC,CASSPTGTSGFYEQYF
once,TRBV6-1,TRBJ1-1,-,TGTGCCAGCAGTGAAGGGAACGGGATCCCTTCGGCTTTCTTT,CASSEGNGIPSAFF
-,TRBV4-1,TRBJ2-1,-,TGCGCCAGCAGCCAAGTATTTGGGCAGTACAATGAGCAGTTCTTC,CASSQVFGQYNEQFF
-,TRBV12-2,TRBJ2-7,-,TGTGCAAGTCGCTTAGCCCTCGCCTCAAGCCCCTACGAGCAGTACTTC,CASRLALASSPYEQYF
-,TRBV5-4,TRBJ2-3,-,TGTGCCAGCAGCTTGAACCGGGGCACAGATACGCAGTATTTT,CASSLNRGTDTQYF
-,TRBV6-2/TRBV6-3,TRBJ2-3,TRBD1,TGTGCCAGCAGTTACTCGTACCAGGGGGCGAGTACAGATACGCAGTATTTT,CASSYSYQGASTDTQYF
-,TRBV11-3,TRBJ2-3,-,TGTGCCAGCAGCTTAGCATCAGATACGCAGTATTTT,CASSLASDTQYF
-,TRBV6-4,TRBJ1-1,-,TGTGCCAGCAGTGACTCGGGGGCGGGTGAAGCTTTCTTT,CASSDSGAGEAFF
-,TRBV10-1,TRBJ2-7,-,TGCGCCAGCAGTGAGGGGACCTACGAGCAGTACTTC,CASSEGTYEQYF
-,TRBV28,TRBJ1-1,-,TGTGCCAGCAGTGGAGGGGGGCGAGGTGAAGCTTTCTTT,CASSGGGRGEAFF
-,TRBV7-8,TRBJ1-1,TRBD1,TGTGCCAGCTCGCGGACAGGGGTCACTGAAGCTTTCTTT,CASSRTGVTEAFF
-,TRBV6-4,TRBJ2-3,-,TGTGCCAGCAGTGGGGGCCCAGACTCGGCAGATACGCAGTATTTT,CASSGGPDSADTQYF
-,TRBV6-1,TRBJ2-1,-,TGTGCCAGCAGTGAACCGTTCACTGAGCAGTTCTTC,CASSEPFTEQFF
-,TRBV3-1/TRBV3-2,TRBJ2-2,TRBD1,TGTGCCAGCAGCATCCGGACAGGGTATCGGACCGGGGAGCTGTTTTTT,CASSIRTGYRTGELFF
once,TRBV19,TRBJ2-7,-,TGTGCCAGTAGTACCTCCGGGACTTTGGTCACCTACGAGCAGTACTTC,CASSTSGTLVTYEQYF
once,TRBV5-1,TRBJ2-7,TRBD1,TGCGCCAGCAGCTTGGGGACAGGAGAATACGAGCAGTACTTC,CASSLGTGEYEQYF
-,TRBV28,TRBJ2-1,TRBD1,TGTGCCAGCAGTGGGACAGGGGGAAACAATGAGCAGTTCTTC,CASSGTGGNNEQFF
-,TRBV28,TRBJ1-2,-,TGTGCCAGCGACCGCGGGGGCGGGAATGGCTACACCTTC,CASDRGGGNGYTF
-,TRBV19,TRBJ1-2,-,TGTGCCAGTAGTATCAAACTAACCGGCTATGGCTACACCTTC,CASSIKLTGYGYTF
-,TRBV27,TRBJ1-6,TRBD1,TGTGCCAGCAGTTTGGAACCCCCCGGGACAGGGAATTCACCCCTCCACTTT,CASSLEPPGTGNSPLHF
-,TRBV11-3,TRBJ1-3,TRBD1,TGTGCCAGCAGCCTCACAGGGGTGAGCGGAAACACCATATATTTT,CASSLTGVSGNTIYF
-,TRBV27,TRBJ1-2,-,TGTGCCAGCAGTTTGAACAGAAACTATGGCTACACCTTC,CASSLNRNYGYTF
-,TRBV28,TRBJ1-1,-,TGTGCCAGCAGCCCCCAAGGGGGGCGGATAGAAGCTTTCTTT,CASSPQGGRIEAFF
-,TRBV5-5,TRBJ1-5,TRBD1,TGTGCCAGCAGCCTTATTCCGTGGACAGGGGGCTCTGGTCAGCCCCAGCATTTT,CASSLIPWTGGSGQPQHF
-,TRBV10-3,TRBJ1-3,-,TGTGCCATCGGGCCCCCGGGTGGAAACACCATATATTTT,CAIGPPGGNTIYF
-,TRBV6-5,TRBJ2-2,TRBD1,TGTGCCAGCAGTCCGGACAGGGGGCCCGGGGAGCTGTTTTTT,CASSPDRGPGELFF
once,TRBV7-8,TRBJ1-3,-,TGTGCCAGCAGCTTAGTCTCGGGAAACACCATATATTTT,CASSLVSGNTIYF
-,TRBV12-2,TRBJ2-1,-,TGTGCAAGTCGCTTAGTGGCCGTTCTAGCGGAGGTGAATGAGCAGTTCTTC,CASRLVAVLAEVNEQFF
-,TRBV25-1,TRBJ2-5,-,TGTGCCAGCACTACGAGTAGGGAGACCCAGTACTTC,CASTTSRETQYF
-,TRBV11-1,TRBJ1-1,TRBD1,TGTGCCAGCAGCCTTCAAGACAGGGGGCGAGGAGCTTTCTTT,CASSLQDRGRGAFF
once,TRBV4-2,TRBJ2-1,TRBD2,TGTGCCAGCAGCCAGGGACTAGCGGAGCACAATGAGCAGTTCTTC,CASSQGLAEHNEQFF